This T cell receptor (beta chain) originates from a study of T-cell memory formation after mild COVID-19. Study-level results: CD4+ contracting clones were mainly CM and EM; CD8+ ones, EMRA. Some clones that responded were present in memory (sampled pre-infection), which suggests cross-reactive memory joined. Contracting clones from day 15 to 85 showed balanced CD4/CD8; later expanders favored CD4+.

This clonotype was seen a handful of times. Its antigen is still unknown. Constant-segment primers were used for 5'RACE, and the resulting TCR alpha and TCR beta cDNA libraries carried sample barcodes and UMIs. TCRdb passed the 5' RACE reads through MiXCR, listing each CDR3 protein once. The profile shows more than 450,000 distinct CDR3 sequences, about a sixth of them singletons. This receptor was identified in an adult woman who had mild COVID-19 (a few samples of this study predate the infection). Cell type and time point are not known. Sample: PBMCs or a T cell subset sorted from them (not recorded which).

The DNA of the CDR3 is TGCAGTGCTAGCAACCGCTCTGGGGCCAACGTCCTGACTTTC. It is translated as CSASNRSGANVLTF. The rearrangement uses TRBV20-1 and TRBJ2-6; D is unclear. The ends were cut back, 3 bases at V and 0 bases at J, with 6 bases in the middle. Germline V CDR1 and CDR2: DFQATT, SNEGSKA (reference sequence). The CDR3 has 14 amino acids.